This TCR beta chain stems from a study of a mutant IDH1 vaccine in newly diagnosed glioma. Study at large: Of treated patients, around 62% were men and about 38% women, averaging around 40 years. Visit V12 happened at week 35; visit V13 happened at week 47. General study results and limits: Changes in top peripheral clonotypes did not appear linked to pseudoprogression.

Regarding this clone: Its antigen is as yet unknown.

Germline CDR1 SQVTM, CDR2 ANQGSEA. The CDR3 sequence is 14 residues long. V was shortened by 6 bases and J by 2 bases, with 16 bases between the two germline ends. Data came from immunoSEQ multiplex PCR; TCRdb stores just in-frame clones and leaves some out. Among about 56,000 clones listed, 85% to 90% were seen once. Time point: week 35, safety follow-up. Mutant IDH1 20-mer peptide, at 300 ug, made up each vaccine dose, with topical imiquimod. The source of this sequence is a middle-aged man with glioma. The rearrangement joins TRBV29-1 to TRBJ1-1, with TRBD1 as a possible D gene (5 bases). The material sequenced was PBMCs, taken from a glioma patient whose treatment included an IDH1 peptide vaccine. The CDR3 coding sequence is TGCAGCGTGTCCCTAGGACACGGAAACACTGAAGCTTTCTTT. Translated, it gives CSVSLGHGNTEAFF.